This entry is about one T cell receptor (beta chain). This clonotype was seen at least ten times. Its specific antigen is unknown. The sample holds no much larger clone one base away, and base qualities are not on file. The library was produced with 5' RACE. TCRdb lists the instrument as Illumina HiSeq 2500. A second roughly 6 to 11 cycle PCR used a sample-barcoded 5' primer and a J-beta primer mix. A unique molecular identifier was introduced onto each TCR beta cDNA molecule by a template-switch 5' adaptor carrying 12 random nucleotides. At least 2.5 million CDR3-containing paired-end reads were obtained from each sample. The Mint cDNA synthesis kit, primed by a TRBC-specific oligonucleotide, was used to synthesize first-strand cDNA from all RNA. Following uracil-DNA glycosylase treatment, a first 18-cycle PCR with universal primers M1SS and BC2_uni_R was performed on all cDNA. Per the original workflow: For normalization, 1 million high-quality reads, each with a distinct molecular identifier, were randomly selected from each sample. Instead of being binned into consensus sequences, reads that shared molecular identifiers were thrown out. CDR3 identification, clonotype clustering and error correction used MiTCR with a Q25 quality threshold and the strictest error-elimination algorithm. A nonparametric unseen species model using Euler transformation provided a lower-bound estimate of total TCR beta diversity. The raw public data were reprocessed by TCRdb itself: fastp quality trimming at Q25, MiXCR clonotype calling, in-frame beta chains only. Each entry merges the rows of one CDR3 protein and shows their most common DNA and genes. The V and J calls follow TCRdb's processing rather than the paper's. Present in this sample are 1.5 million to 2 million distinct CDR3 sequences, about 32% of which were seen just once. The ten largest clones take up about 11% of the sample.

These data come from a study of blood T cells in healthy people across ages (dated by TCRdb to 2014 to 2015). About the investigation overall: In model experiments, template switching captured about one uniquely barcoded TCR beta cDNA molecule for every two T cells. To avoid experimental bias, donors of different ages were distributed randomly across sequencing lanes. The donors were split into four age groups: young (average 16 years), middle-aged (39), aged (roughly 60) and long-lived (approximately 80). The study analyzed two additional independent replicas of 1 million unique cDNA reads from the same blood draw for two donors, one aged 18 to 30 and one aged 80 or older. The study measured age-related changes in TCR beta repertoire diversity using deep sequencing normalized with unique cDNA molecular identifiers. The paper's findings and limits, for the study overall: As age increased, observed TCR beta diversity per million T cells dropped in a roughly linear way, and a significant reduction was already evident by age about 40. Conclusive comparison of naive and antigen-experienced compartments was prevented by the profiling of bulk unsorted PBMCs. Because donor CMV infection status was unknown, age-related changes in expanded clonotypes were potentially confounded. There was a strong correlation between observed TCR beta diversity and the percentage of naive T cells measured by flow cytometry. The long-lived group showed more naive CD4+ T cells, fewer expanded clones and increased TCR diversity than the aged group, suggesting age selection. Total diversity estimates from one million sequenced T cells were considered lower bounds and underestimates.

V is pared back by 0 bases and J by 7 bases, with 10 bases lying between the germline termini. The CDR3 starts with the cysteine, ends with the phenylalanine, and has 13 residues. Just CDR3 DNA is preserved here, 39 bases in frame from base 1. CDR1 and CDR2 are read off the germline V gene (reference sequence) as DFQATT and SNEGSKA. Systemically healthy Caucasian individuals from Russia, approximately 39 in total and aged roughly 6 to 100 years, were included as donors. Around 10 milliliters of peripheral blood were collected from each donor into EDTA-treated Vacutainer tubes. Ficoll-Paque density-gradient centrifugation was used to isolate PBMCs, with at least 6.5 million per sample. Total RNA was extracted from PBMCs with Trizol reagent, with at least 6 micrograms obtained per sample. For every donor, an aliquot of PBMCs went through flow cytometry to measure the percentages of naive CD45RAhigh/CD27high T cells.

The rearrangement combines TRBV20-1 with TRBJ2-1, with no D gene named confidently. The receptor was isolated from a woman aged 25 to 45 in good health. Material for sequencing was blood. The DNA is TGCAGTGCTAGAGAGCTAGAGTGGAATGAGCAGTTCTTC. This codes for CSARELEWNEQFF.